Each of the 18 T cell receptor beta chains below was sequenced from the same sample in a study of early T cells in non-severe SARS-CoV-2 infection. TCRdb called the 5' RACE reads again in MiXCR, with one record for every CDR3 protein. The table includes tens of thousands of distinct CDR3 sequences, roughly a tenth detected once. The sample consisted of whole blood. The receptors were gathered from an adult who was a healthcare worker with PCR-confirmed SARS-CoV-2 infection or an uninfected control (not recorded which).

At least ten counts were recorded for this clonotype. V gene TRBV7-6 combines with J gene TRBJ2-1; D unclear. The CDR3 loop spans 12 amino acids. CDR1 and CDR2 (germline): SGHVS, FNYEAQ. V was shortened by 1 base and J by 4 bases, with 2 bases between the two germline ends. The CDR3 protein is CASSLVYNEQFF. The CDR3 nucleotides read TGTGCCAGCAGCTTAGTGTACAATGAGCAGTTCTTC.

This clonotype was seen many times. This CDR3 is CATKTGGSYNEQFF. In DNA form, the CDR3 reads TGTGCCACCAAGACTGGCGGCTCCTACAATGAGCAGTTCTTC. The chain links TRBV7-2 to TRBJ2-1; D is unclear. CDR1 SGHTA and CDR2 FQGNSA come from the germline V gene. Trimming stripped 10 bases from V and 0 bases from J, with 13 bases between. The CDR3 sequence is 14 residues long.

This clonotype has more than one count but fewer than ten. This sequence joins TRBV6-1 and TRBJ2-2, with 9 bases lining up with TRBD2. With V trimmed by 6 bases and J by 6 bases, 14 bases remained unmatched. This CDR3 is 17 amino acids long. Germline CDR1 reads MNHNS; CDR2 reads SASEGT. Written as DNA, the CDR3 is TGTGCCAGCAGGTTGGGACTAGCCGGAGGGCGGCCCGGGGAGCTGTTTTTT. It specifies CASRLGLAGGRPGELFF.

The rearrangement uses TRBV7-2 and TRBJ2-7, with 7 bases aligning to TRBD1. The CDR3 has 13 amino acids. After removal of 4 bases from V and 6 bases from J, the junction contained 6 bases not matched to a gene. Germline assignment: CDR1 SGHTA and CDR2 FQGNSA. In DNA, the CDR3 is TGTGCCAGCAGCTCACAGGGGTCCCCCGAGCAGTACTTC. Translation: CASSSQGSPEQYF.

This clonotype has just one count. In nucleotides, the CDR3 is TGCAGTGCCCCCAACCGGGACAGGCCCTACAATGAGCAGTTCTTC. It yields the protein CSAPNRDRPYNEQFF. The chain combines TRBV20-1 with TRBJ2-1, with 8 bases aligning to TRBD1. After removal of 6 bases from V and 2 bases from J, the junction contained 9 bases not matched to a gene. The germline gives CDR1 DFQATT, CDR2 SNEGSKA (reference sequence). The CDR3 length is 15 residues.

This clonotype was observed at least ten times. This chain joins TRBV6-6 and TRBJ1-1, with D perhaps TRBD1 (5 bases). V lost 5 bases and J lost 5, with 18 bases in between. From germline, CDR1 is MNHNY and CDR2 SVGAGI (reference sequence). CDR3 size: 15 residues. CDR3 sequence reads: CASSPTDGGPTEAFF. CDR3 DNA: TGTGCCAGCAGTCCTACCGATGGGGGTCCGACTGAAGCTTTCTTT.

This clonotype occurred many times. The chain carries TRBV29-1 and TRBJ2-7; 7 nucleotides match TRBD1. Germline CDR1 and CDR2: SQVTM and ANQGSEA. The V gene end was trimmed by 5 bases and the J gene end by 1 base; junction bases not matched to a gene: 2. The CDR3 is 12 residues long. The CDR3 sequence is CSVLGQSYEQYF. In nucleotides, the CDR3 is TGCAGCGTTCTGGGACAGTCCTACGAGCAGTACTTC.

There are many counts of this clonotype. The rearrangement joins TRBV3-1 to TRBJ1-2; weak D call: TRBD1 (6 bases). V shed 0 bases and J shed 5 bases, with 10 bases lying between them. The CDR3 sequence is 14 residues long. The germline V gene encodes CDR1 LGHDT and CDR2 YNNKEL (reference sequence). This CDR3 reads CASSQEGDRYGYTF. As DNA, the CDR3 is TGTGCCAGCAGCCAAGAAGGTGACAGGTATGGCTACACCTTC.

A few counts support this clonotype. This chain uses TRBV7-8 with TRBJ2-5; 8 bases line up with TRBD1. V trimming: 5 bases; J trimming: 1 base; junction bases outside the gene matches: 9. This CDR3 is 16 amino acids long. Germline V lookup: CDR1 SGHVS, CDR2 FQNEAQ. CDR3 in DNA: TGTGCCAGCAGCCCACGCCGGACAGGGCCCCAAGAGACCCAGTACTTC. Translation: CASSPRRTGPQETQYF. The variable domain in full, with the rest retrieved from reference TRBV7-8 and TRBJ2-5, is GAGVSQSPRYKVAKRGQDVALRCDPISGHVSLFWYQQALGQGPEFLTYFQNEAQLDKSGLPSDRFFAERPEGSVSTLKIQRTQQEDSAVYLCASSPRRTGPQETQYFGPGTRLLVL.

This clonotype occurred many times. The CDR3 protein is CASSQAGSGSTDTQYF. The CDR3 DNA sequence: TGTGCCAGCAGCCAGGCGGGCAGCGGGAGTACAGATACGCAGTATTTT. The chain links TRBV6-2 or TRBV6-3 to TRBJ2-3; TRBD2 aligns across 8 bases. The CDR3 spans 16 residues. V shed 6 bases and J 3 bases; nucleotides not matched to a gene: 11. CDR1 and CDR2 from the germline V gene are MNHEY and SVGEGT.

This clonotype has a count of ten or more. The chain joins TRBV11-2 to TRBJ2-3; tentatively, D is TRBD1 (5 bases). The CDR3 totals 14 residues. Trimming stripped 0 bases from V and 12 bases from J, with 16 bases between. The V gene's germline CDR1 is SGHAT and CDR2 FQNNGV. The CDR3 coding sequence is TGTGCCAGCAGCTTAGAAACAGGCGTTCGGATCCAGTATTTT. This encodes CASSLETGVRIQYF.

The table lists this clonotype with a few counts. The chain couples TRBV29-1 to TRBJ1-2; D gene ambiguous. The V end lost 0 bases, the J end lost 2 bases, and 4 bases lay between the germline ends. CDR3 length: 12 amino acids. Germline lookup yields CDR1 SQVTM and CDR2 ANQGSEA. CDR3 region: CSVEDQNYGYTF. CDR3 coding DNA: TGCAGCGTTGAAGACCAAAACTATGGCTACACCTTC.

In its sample, this clonotype was seen a few times. This sequence joins TRBV12-3 or TRBV12-4 and TRBJ2-1; D remains unclear. Trimming shortened V by 3 bases and J by 5 bases, and 17 bases separated the two germline ends. The CDR3 spans 16 residues. The CDR3 sequence is CASSLMAPWLDNEQFF. The DNA for the CDR3 is TGTGCCAGCAGTTTGATGGCCCCCTGGCTGGACAATGAGCAGTTCTTC.

This clonotype was detected many times. The chain combines TRBV6-5 with TRBJ1-1; D is unclear. Trimming removed 2 bases at V and 4 bases at J, with 11 bases between. CDR1 is MNHEY, CDR2 SVGAGI, per germline. The CDR3 sequence is 14 residues long. The CDR3 DNA follows: TGTGCCAGCAGTTACAGTGGTTTAGGCACTGAAGCTTTCTTT. It encodes CASSYSGLGTEAFF.

This clonotype was counted at least ten times. The chain is built from TRBV6-5 and TRBJ1-5; 10 bases fit TRBD1. Germline V gives CDR1 MNHEY, CDR2 SVGAGI. The CDR3 has 15 amino acids. V shed 5 bases and J 5 bases; nucleotides not matched to a gene: 6. The DNA of the CDR3 is TGTGCCAGCAGTCCCAGACAGGGGGCGGATCAGCCCCAGCATTTT. Amino acid sequence: CASSPRQGADQPQHF.

The chain employs TRBV7-8 and TRBJ1-2; 8 bases are a match to TRBD1. J lost 4 bases, V lost 5 bases, and 3 bases had no gene match. Germline loops: CDR1 SGHVS, CDR2 FQNEAQ. This CDR3 contains 13 residues. CDR3 in amino acids: CASSIGQGYGYTF. In DNA, the CDR3 is TGTGCCAGCAGCATCGGACAGGGCTATGGCTACACCTTC.

The V and J genes are TRBV5-1 and TRBJ2-1; TRBD2 aligns across 7 bases. With 2 bases clipped from V and 8 bases from J, the junction kept 13 bases outside the gene matches. Germline V gene data show CDR1 as SGHRS and CDR2 as YFSETQ. The CDR3 spans 16 residues. The CDR3 DNA is TGCGCCAGCAGCTTCATCACTAGGGATCTAGCGGATGAGCAGTTCTTC. It is translated as CASSFITRDLADEQFF.

The chain carries TRBV29-1 and TRBJ1-1, with D perhaps matching TRBD1 (5 bases). Germline CDR1 and CDR2: SQVTM and ANQGSEA. V was pared by 8 bases and J by 1 base, with 17 bases between. The CDR3 is 14 residues long. This CDR3 reads CSTRGVQKNTEAFF. The CDR3 nucleotides are TGCAGCACAAGAGGGGTCCAAAAGAACACTGAAGCTTTCTTT.